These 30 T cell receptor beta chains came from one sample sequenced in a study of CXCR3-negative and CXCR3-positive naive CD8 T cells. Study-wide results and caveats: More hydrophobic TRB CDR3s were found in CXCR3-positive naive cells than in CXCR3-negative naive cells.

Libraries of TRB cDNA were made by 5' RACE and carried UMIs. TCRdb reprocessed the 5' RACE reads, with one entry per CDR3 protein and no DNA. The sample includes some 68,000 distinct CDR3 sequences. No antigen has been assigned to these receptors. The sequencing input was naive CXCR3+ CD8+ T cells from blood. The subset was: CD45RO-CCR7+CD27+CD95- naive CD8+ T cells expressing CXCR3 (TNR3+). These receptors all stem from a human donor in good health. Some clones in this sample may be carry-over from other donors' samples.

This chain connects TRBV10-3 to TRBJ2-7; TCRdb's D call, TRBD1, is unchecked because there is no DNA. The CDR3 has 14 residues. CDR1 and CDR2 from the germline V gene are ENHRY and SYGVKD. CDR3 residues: CATHSPSTSYEQYF.

The CDR3 sequence: CASSSLGQGRGYTF. V usage is TRBV2 and J usage is TRBJ1-2. The CDR3 is made up of 14 amino acids. CDR1 is SNHLY and CDR2 is FYNNEI in the germline V gene.

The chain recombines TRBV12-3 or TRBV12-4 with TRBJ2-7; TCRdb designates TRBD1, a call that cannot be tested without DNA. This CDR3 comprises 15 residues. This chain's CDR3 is CASSGPGTGKYEQYF.

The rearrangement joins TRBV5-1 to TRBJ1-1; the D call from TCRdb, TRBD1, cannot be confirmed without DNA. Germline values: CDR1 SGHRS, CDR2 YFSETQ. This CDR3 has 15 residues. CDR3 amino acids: CASSSPTGEGTEAFF.

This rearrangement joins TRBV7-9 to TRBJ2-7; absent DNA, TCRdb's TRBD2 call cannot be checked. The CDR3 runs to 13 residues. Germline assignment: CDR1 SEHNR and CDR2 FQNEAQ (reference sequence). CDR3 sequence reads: CASSPSSSYEQYF. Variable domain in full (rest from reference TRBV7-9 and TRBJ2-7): DTGVSQNPRHKITKRGQNVTFRCDPISEHNRLYWYRQTLGQGPEFLTYFQNEAQLEKSRLLSDRFSAERPKGSFSTLEIQRTEQGDSAMYLCASSPSSSYEQYFGPGTRLTVT.

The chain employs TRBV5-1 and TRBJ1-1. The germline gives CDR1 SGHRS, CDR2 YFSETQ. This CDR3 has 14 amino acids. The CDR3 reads CASSLDIENTEAFF. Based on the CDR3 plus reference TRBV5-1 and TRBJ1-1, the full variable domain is KAGVTQTPRYLIKTRGQQVTLSCSPISGHRSVSWYQQTPGQGLQFLFEYFSETQRNKGNFPGRFSGRQFSNSRSEMNVSTLELGDSALYLCASSLDIENTEAFFGQGTRLTVV.

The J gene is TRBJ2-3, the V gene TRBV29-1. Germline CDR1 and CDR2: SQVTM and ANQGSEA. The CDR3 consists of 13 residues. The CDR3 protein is CSVPTHTTDTQYF.

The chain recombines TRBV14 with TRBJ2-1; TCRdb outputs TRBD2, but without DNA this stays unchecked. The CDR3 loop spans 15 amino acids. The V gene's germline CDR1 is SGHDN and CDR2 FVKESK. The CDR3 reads CASSPSSGSYNEQFF.

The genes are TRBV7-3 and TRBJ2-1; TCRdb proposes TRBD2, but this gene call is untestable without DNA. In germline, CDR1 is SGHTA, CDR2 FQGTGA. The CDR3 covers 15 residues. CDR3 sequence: CASSLMAGGNNEQFF.

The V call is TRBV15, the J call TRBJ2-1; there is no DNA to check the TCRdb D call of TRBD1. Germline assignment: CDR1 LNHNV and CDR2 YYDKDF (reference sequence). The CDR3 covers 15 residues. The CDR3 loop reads CATSSRGMTYNEQFF.

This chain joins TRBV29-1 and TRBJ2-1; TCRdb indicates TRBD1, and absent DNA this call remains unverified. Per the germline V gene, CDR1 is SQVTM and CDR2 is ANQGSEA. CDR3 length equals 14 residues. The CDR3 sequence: CSVDWDLAYNEQFF.

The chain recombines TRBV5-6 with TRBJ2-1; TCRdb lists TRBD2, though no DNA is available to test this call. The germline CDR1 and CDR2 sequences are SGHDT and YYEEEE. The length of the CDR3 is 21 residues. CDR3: CASSLDRQGPTRSARFNEQFF. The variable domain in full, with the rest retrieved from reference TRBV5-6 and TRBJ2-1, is DAGVTQSPTHLIKTRGQQVTLRCSPKSGHDTVSWYQQALGQGPQFIFQYYEEEERQRGNFPDRFSGHQFPNYSSELNVNALLLGDSALYLCASSLDRQGPTRSARFNEQFFGPGTRLTVL.

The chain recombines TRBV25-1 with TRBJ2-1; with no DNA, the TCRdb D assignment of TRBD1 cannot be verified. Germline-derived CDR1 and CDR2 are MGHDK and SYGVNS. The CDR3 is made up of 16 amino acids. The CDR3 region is CASSEPTGRAYNEQFF.

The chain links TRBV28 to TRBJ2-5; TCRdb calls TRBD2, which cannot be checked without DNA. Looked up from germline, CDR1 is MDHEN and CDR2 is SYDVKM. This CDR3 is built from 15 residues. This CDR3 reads CASSPSGRVQETQYF.

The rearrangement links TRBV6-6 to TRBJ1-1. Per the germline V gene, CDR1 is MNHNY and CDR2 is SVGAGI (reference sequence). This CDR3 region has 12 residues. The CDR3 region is CASTPEGTEAFF.

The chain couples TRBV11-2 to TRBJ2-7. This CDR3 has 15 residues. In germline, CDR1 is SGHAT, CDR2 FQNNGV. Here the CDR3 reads CASSLGYSASYEQYF.

This CDR3 reads CASSLFGGGANEQFF. The genes are TRBV7-6 and TRBJ2-1; checking the TCRdb D call of TRBD2 is not possible without DNA. There are 15 residues in the CDR3. The germline gives CDR1 SGHVS, CDR2 FNYEAQ.

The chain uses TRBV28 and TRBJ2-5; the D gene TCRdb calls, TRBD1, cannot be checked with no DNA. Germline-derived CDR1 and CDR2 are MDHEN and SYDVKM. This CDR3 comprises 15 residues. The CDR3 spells CASSFRGPTEQTQYF.

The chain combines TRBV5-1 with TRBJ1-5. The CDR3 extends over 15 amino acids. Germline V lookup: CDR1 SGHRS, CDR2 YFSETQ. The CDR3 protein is CASSLGMDSNQPQHF.

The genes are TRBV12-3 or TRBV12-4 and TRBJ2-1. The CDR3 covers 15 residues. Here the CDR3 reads CASSFLGSSYNEQFF.

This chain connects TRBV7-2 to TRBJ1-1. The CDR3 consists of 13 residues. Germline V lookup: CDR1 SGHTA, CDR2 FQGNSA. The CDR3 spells CASSLGRNTEAFF.

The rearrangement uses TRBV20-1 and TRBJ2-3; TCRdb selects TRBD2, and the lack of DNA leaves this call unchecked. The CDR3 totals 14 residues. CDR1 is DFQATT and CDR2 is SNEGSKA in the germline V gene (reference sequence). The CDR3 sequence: CSAWDFLRTDTQYF.

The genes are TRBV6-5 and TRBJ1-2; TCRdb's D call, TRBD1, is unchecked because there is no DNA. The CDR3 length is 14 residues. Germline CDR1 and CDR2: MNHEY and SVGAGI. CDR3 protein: CASSLLTGVDGYTF.

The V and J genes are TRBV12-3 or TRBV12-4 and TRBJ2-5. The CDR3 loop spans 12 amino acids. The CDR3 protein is CASSLGSETQYF.

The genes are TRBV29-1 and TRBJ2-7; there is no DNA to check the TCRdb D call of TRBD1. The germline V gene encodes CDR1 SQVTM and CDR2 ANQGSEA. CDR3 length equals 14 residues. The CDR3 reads CSVEVGTRDYEQYF.

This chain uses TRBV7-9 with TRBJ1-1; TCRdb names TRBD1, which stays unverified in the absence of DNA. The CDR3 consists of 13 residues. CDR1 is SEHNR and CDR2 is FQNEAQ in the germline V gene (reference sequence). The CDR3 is CASMGEPLHEAFF.

The CDR3 spells CASSFRGLEMNTEAFF. V usage is TRBV7-8 and J usage is TRBJ1-1. The CDR3 length is 16 residues. Germline values: CDR1 SGHVS, CDR2 FQNEAQ. Full variable domain (missing parts from reference TRBV7-8 and TRBJ1-1): GAGVSQSPRYKVAKRGQDVALRCDPISGHVSLFWYQQALGQGPEFLTYFQNEAQLDKSGLPSDRFFAERPEGSVSTLKIQRTQQEDSAVYLCASSFRGLEMNTEAFFGQGTRLTVV.

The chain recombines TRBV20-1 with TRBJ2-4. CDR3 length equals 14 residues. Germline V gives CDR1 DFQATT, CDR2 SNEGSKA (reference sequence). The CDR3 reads CSARDPEVKNIQYF.

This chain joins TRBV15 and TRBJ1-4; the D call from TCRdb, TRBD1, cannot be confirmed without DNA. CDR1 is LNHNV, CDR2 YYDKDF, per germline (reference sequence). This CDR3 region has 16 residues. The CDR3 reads CATSRDRGLANEKLFF.

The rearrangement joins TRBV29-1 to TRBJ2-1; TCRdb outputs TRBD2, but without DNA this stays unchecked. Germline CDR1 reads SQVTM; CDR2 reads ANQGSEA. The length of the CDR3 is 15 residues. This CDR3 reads CSVEDAAPLVYEQFF.